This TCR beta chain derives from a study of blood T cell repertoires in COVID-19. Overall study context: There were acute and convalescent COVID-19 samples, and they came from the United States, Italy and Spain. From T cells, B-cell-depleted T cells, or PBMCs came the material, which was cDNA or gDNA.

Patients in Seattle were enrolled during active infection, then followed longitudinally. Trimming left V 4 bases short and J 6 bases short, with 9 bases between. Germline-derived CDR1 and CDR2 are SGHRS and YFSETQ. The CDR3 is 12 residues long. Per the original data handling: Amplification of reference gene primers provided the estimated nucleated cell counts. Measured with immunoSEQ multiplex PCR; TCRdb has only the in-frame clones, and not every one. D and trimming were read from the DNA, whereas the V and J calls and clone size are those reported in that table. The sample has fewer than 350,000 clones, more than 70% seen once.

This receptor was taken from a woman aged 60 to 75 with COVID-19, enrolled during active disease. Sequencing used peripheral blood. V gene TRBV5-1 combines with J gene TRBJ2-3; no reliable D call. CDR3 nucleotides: TGCGCCAGCAGCCCGGCTAGGGATACGCAGTATTTT. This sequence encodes CASSPARDTQYF.